The entry below gives a single TCR beta chain sequence along with its context. These data are taken from a study of beta chain features in type 1 diabetes. The germline V gene encodes CDR1 MRHNA and CDR2 SNTAGT. The V and J ends lost 3 bases and 5 bases respectively, with 19 bases between them. This CDR3 has 16 residues. The isolated RNA, all of it, was reverse transcribed, so expressed TCRB transcripts were what got sequenced. Repertoires were generated with immunoSEQ multiplex PCR, while TCRdb's copy carries only in-frame clones and drops some. The sample contains over 700,000 clones, about a sixth of which appear only once.

The gene calls are TRBV6-4 and TRBJ1-2; D unresolved. The receptor's source is a woman aged 18-29 years in good health. The specimen was naive CD4+ T cells from blood. CDR3 region: CASSEAGGQAPYGYTF. In nucleotides, the CDR3 is TGTGCCAGCAGTGAAGCCGGTGGGCAGGCACCTTATGGCTACACCTTC.